These 8 T cell receptor beta chains originate from one sample sequenced in a study of cytomegalovirus exposure and HLA in healthy donors (dated by TCRdb to the late 2010s). The method was the immunoSEQ multiplex PCR assay. For the multiplex PCR, a mixture combining 60 forward primers for TCR Vbeta segments and 13 reverse primers for TCR Jbeta segments was used. TCRdb holds this immuneACCESS table with in-frame rearrangements only. Some clones are missing; in checked studies, unresolved V genes explain under half, and the rest has no known cause. For this sample there are more than 85,000 clones; under 85% appear just once. The top ten constitute roughly 1.9% of the sample. The source material was PBMCs. Receptor source: a man aged 25 to 40 in good health and CMV-seronegative.

This clone has a handful of counts. This sequence joins TRBV5-6 and TRBJ2-6; D is unclear. The V gene lost 1 base and the J gene lost 2 bases, with 10 bases spanning the gap. Germline CDR1 reads SGHDT; CDR2 reads YYEEEE. The CDR3 is 16 residues long. The CDR3: CASSLQVSAGANVLTF. DNA of the CDR3: TGTGCCAGCAGCTTGCAGGTGTCTGCTGGGGCCAACGTCCTGACTTTC. Full variable domain (missing parts from reference TRBV5-6 and TRBJ2-6): DAGVTQSPTHLIKTRGQQVTLRCSPKSGHDTVSWYQQALGQGPQFIFQYYEEEERQRGNFPDRFSGHQFPNYSSELNVNALLLGDSALYLCASSLQVSAGANVLTFGAGSRLTVL.

This clone has just one count. This chain joins TRBV5-6 and TRBJ2-7; 7 bases fit TRBD2. The CDR3 runs 15 residues. V trimming: 1 base; J trimming: 2 bases; junction bases outside the gene matches: 6. CDR1 is SGHDT and CDR2 is YYEEEE in the germline V gene. CDR3 sequence (DNA): TGTGCCAGCAGCTTGAGTGGGACTATAGCCTACGAGCAGTACTTC. This gives the protein CASSLSGTIAYEQYF.

In its sample, this clone was seen a few times. The chain carries TRBV28 and TRBJ2-5; TRBD1 matches 11 bases. CDR1 and CDR2 (germline): MDHEN, SYDVKM. V lost 6 bases, J lost 5 bases, and 5 bases stayed unmatched. The CDR3 runs 14 residues. The CDR3 DNA is TGTGCCAGCAGCTCGGGGGACAGGGGGGAGACCCAGTACTTC. Translating it yields CASSSGDRGETQYF.

The chain joins TRBV29-1 to TRBJ1-1; D possibly corresponds to TRBD1 (6 bases). The V end was cut by 5 bases, the J end by 1 base, with 11 bases between. The CDR3 covers 13 residues. Germline V gene sequence: CDR1 SQVTM, CDR2 ANQGSEA. Written as DNA, the CDR3 is TGCAGCGTTCGCAGACAGGAGAACACTGAAGCTTTCTTT. Its translation is CSVRRQENTEAFF.

This chain connects TRBV5-1 to TRBJ2-3; 8 positions agree with TRBD2. CDR3 size: 16 residues. The germline V gene has CDR1 SGHRS and CDR2 YFSETQ. With V trimmed by 4 bases and J by 1 base, 8 bases remained unmatched. The CDR3 DNA sequence: TGCGCCAGCAGCCCGCCGCGGGGGGTAGGCACAGATACGCAGTATTTT. Translating it yields CASSPPRGVGTDTQYF.

This sequence joins TRBV29-1 and TRBJ2-3; 7 positions match TRBD1. Germline values: CDR1 SQVTM, CDR2 ANQGSEA. CDR3 length: 18 residues. The V and J ends lost 0 bases and 0 bases, in that order; junction bases with no gene match: 12. The CDR3 coding sequence is TGCAGCGTTGAAGATCAGTTGCATCAGGGGGTTAGCACAGATACGCAGTATTTT. Translation: CSVEDQLHQGVSTDTQYF.

The chain employs TRBV29-1 and TRBJ2-7; 8 bases are shared with TRBD1. The germline V gene encodes CDR1 SQVTM and CDR2 ANQGSEA. There are 14 residues in the CDR3. V shed 2 bases, J shed 5 bases, and the junction held 8 bases outside the gene matches. The chain's CDR3 is CSVEFVQGGNEQYF. The DNA for the CDR3 is TGCAGCGTTGAATTTGTACAGGGGGGTAACGAGCAGTACTTC.

The chain employs TRBV5-1 and TRBJ1-2; TRBD1 matches at 9 bases. Per the germline V gene, CDR1 is SGHRS and CDR2 is YFSETQ. The V gene end was trimmed by 0 bases and the J gene end by 4 bases; junction bases not matched to a gene: 4. The CDR3 is 15 amino acids. The CDR3 DNA is TGCGCCAGCAGCTTGGGGGACAGGGTCCCCTATGGCTACACCTTC. This translates into CASSLGDRVPYGYTF. Using reference TRBV5-1 and TRBJ1-2 for the parts outside the CDR3, the full variable domain is KAGVTQTPRYLIKTRGQQVTLSCSPISGHRSVSWYQQTPGQGLQFLFEYFSETQRNKGNFPGRFSGRQFSNSRSEMNVSTLELGDSALYLCASSLGDRVPYGYTFGSGTRLTVV.